This T cell receptor (beta chain) stems from a study of blood T cell repertoires in COVID-19. The wider study: Some COVID-19 samples were acute and others convalescent; all came from the United States, Italy and Spain. From T cells, B-cell-depleted T cells, or PBMCs came the material, which was cDNA or gDNA.

Germline V gene data show CDR1 as SGHTA and CDR2 as FQGNSA. The V segment lost 4 bases and the J segment 6 bases; nucleotides outside the gene matches: 7. The CDR3 loop spans 14 amino acids. As handled by the study authors: Amplified reference gene primers provided the basis for estimating nucleated cell counts. Profiling relied on immunoSEQ multiplex PCR, and the TCRdb table lists in-frame clones only, not all of them. Clone size and the V and J calls come from that table; the DNA yielded D and trimming. The sample includes some 150,000 clones, 80% to 85% of them seen just once. This chain uses TRBV7-2 with TRBJ1-1; 8 nucleotides match TRBD1. Sequencing input: peripheral blood. The receptor was derived from a human donor with acute or convalescent COVID-19. The donor label of this sample is uncertain. The CDR3 DNA is TGTGCCAGCAGCTCCCAGGGGGCAAGGTCTGAAGCTTTCTTT. Translation: CASSSQGARSEAFF.